A single sample gave rise to the 21 T cell receptor beta chains below, sequenced in a study of identifying expanded T cells in peripheral blood. Assay: immunoSEQ multiplex PCR; the TCRdb copy retains only in-frame clones and omits some. The table lists around 85,000 clones, about nine tenths of them singletons. Sequencing was done on a sample of blood. The receptors come from a person aged 18-69 years in good health.

The chain joins TRBV7-9 to TRBJ2-3, with TRBD2 matching 14 bases. The CDR3 is 17 residues long. J lost 2 bases, V lost 1 base, and 2 bases had no gene match. Germline V lookup: CDR1 SEHNR, CDR2 FQNEAQ (reference sequence). CDR3 region: CASSLGLAGGDTDTQYF. The CDR3 DNA reads as TGTGCCAGCAGCTTAGGACTAGCGGGAGGGGACACAGATACGCAGTATTTT.

V usage is TRBV28 and J usage is TRBJ2-1; 10 nucleotides match TRBD2. The CDR3 runs to 15 residues. In germline, CDR1 is MDHEN, CDR2 SYDVKM. V lost 3 bases to trimming and J lost 9 bases; unmatched junction nucleotides: 8. The CDR3 nucleotides read TGTGCCAGCAGTTTTCTAGCGGGGGAGCTCGGTGAGCAGTTCTTC. Residues: CASSFLAGELGEQFF.

J is TRBJ2-4 and V is TRBV7-8; 8 bases map to TRBD2. This CDR3 is 14 amino acids long. The V and J ends lost 0 bases and 6 bases, in that order; junction bases with no gene match: 1. Germline CDR1 SGHVS, CDR2 FQNEAQ. DNA of the CDR3: TGTGCCAGCAGCTTAGCTAGCGGGGTAAACATTCAGTACTTC. Translated, it gives CASSLASGVNIQYF.

This clone appeared a single time. The chain is built from TRBV7-9 and TRBJ1-2; no definite D call. The germline gives CDR1 SEHNR, CDR2 FQNEAQ (reference sequence). Trimming removed 5 bases at V and 4 bases at J, with 8 bases between. The CDR3 is made up of 12 amino acids. The CDR3 nucleotides read TGTGCCAGCAGCGAGAGTTTCTATGGCTACACCTTC. This gives the protein CASSESFYGYTF.

The CDR3 is CASSFTTGTDTQYF. In DNA form, the CDR3 reads TGCGCCAGCAGCTTCACTACAGGCACAGATACGCAGTATTTT. This chain links TRBV5-1 with TRBJ2-3; the D is unclear. Germline values: CDR1 SGHRS, CDR2 YFSETQ. The ends were cut back, 2 bases at V and 1 base at J, with 8 bases in the middle. The CDR3 runs to 14 residues.

The chain combines TRBV10-3 with TRBJ2-3; D is undetermined. CDR1 and CDR2 from the germline V gene are ENHRY and SYGVKD. The CDR3 runs to 12 residues. The V end was cut by 0 bases, the J end by 3 bases, with 1 base between. The CDR3 DNA reads as TGTGCCATCAGTGAGTCAACAGATACGCAGTATTTT. Translated: CAISESTDTQYF.

The chain links TRBV18 to TRBJ1-2; perhaps TRBD1 as D (6 bases). From germline, CDR1 is KGHSH and CDR2 LQKENI. This CDR3 comprises 15 residues. The ends were cut back, 2 bases at V and 7 bases at J, with 17 bases in the middle. The CDR3 loop reads CASSPTDSGLSGYTF. CDR3 bases: TGTGCCAGCTCACCAACGGACAGTGGACTTTCTGGCTACACCTTC.

There are a few counts of this clone. The chain uses TRBV7-2 and TRBJ1-2; possible D gene TRBD1, 5 bases. The CDR3 runs to 14 residues. Trimming took off 0 bases at V and 8 bases at J, with 13 bases between the two ends. Germline V lookup: CDR1 SGHTA, CDR2 FQGNSA. For the CDR3, the DNA is TGTGCCAGCAGCTTAGCGCAGGGTGAGGGAGGCTACACCTTC. Amino acids: CASSLAQGEGGYTF.

This chain uses TRBV27 with TRBJ2-3, with D perhaps assigned TRBD1 or TRBD2 (5 bases each). The CDR3 is 14 residues long. Germline V gene lookup returns CDR1 MNHEY and CDR2 SMNVEV (reference sequence). V was clipped by 9 bases and J by 2 bases, with 15 bases between them. CDR3 region: CASRDVGVTDTQYF. CDR3 nucleotides: TGTGCCAGTCGGGATGTGGGGGTCACAGATACGCAGTATTTT.

The chain links TRBV7-2 to TRBJ2-6; no clear D gene. CDR1 is SGHTA and CDR2 is FQGNSA in the germline V gene. The CDR3 is 14 amino acids. Trimming pared 5 bases from V and 3 bases from J, leaving 8 bases between. Here the CDR3 reads CASSIPFGANVLTF. CDR3 coding DNA: TGTGCCAGCAGCATACCGTTTGGGGCCAACGTCCTGACTTTC.

The gene calls are TRBV6-1 and TRBJ1-1, with D maybe TRBD1 (6 bases). The V gene lost 2 bases and the J gene lost 6 bases, with 16 bases spanning the gap. This CDR3 is 15 amino acids long. Germline-derived CDR1 and CDR2 are MNHNS and SASEGT. CDR3 sequence reads: CASSEWGGGRAEAFF. The CDR3 DNA reads TGTGCCAGCAGTGAATGGGGCGGGGGCAGGGCTGAAGCTTTCTTT.

The rearrangement joins TRBV19 to TRBJ2-1, with TRBD1 matching over 10 bases. The CDR3 covers 15 residues. CDR1 LNHDA and CDR2 SQIVND come from the germline V gene (reference sequence). V lost 6 bases and J lost 6; bases outside the gene matches: 8. The CDR3 is CASSRDRGRGNEQFF. The CDR3 DNA is TGTGCCAGTAGCAGGGACAGGGGAAGGGGCAATGAGCAGTTCTTC.

A note on this clone: Other DNA sequences in the sample encode the same CDR3. Here the CDR3 reads CASSGGFARIYGYTF. CDR3 nucleotides: TGTGCCAGCAGCGGGGGATTCGCGAGGATCTATGGCTACACCTTC. This chain connects TRBV9 to TRBJ1-2; D is uncertain. CDR3 length: 15 residues. Trimming took off 3 bases at V and 4 bases at J, with 16 bases between the two ends. In germline, CDR1 is SGDLS, CDR2 YYNGEE.

The V and J genes are TRBV28 and TRBJ1-1; TRBD1 is a possible D gene (5 bases). Germline V gene sequence: CDR1 MDHEN, CDR2 SYDVKM. The CDR3 length is 13 residues. The V gene lost 5 bases and the J gene lost 1 base, with 8 bases spanning the gap. The DNA for the CDR3 is TGTGCCAGCAGTCCAGGGTGGAACACTGAAGCTTTCTTT. This encodes CASSPGWNTEAFF.

The gene calls are TRBV7-8 and TRBJ2-2; 7 bases fit TRBD1. The V gene's germline CDR1 is SGHVS and CDR2 FQNEAQ. With 4 bases clipped from V and 1 base from J, the junction kept 6 bases outside the gene matches. This CDR3 contains 16 residues. As DNA, the CDR3 is TGTGCCAGCAGCTCCAGACAGGGCGGGAACACCGGGGAGCTGTTTTTT. It specifies CASSSRQGGNTGELFF.

This sequence joins TRBV5-4 and TRBJ2-1, with TRBD2 matching 11 bases. V gave up 4 bases and J gave up 8 bases; unmatched junction bases: 14. The CDR3 extends over 17 amino acids. The germline CDR1 and CDR2 sequences are SGHNT and YYREEE (reference sequence). The CDR3 protein is CASSPFSGRALGDEQFF. CDR3 DNA sequence: TGTGCCAGCAGCCCCTTTAGCGGGAGGGCCTTGGGGGATGAGCAGTTCTTC.

This chain uses TRBV7-9 with TRBJ2-3; 7 nucleotides align to TRBD1. The CDR3 is made up of 11 amino acids. The V and J ends lost 5 bases and 14 bases, in that order; junction bases with no gene match: 7. Germline V gives CDR1 SEHNR, CDR2 FQNEAQ (reference sequence). CDR3 sequence: CASSLRQGGYF. In DNA, the CDR3 is TGTGCCAGCAGCCTAAGACAGGGTGGGTATTTT. The entire variable domain, with the rest obtained from reference TRBV7-9 and TRBJ2-3, is as follows: DTGVSQNPRHKITKRGQNVTFRCDPISEHNRLYWYRQTLGQGPEFLTYFQNEAQLEKSRLLSDRFSAERPKGSFSTLEIQRTEQGDSAMYLCASSLRQGGYFGPGTRLTVL.

This clone was detected a few times. This rearrangement joins TRBV6-1 to TRBJ2-7; D unresolved. This CDR3 spans 15 amino acids. Trimming left V 2 bases short and J 1 base short, with 12 bases between. Germline lookup yields CDR1 MNHNS and CDR2 SASEGT. The CDR3 reads CASSELPGRSYEQYF. As DNA, the CDR3 is TGTGCCAGCAGTGAACTCCCTGGACGGTCCTACGAGCAGTACTTC.

The chain joins TRBV20-1 to TRBJ2-5, with no clear D. V was clipped by 6 bases and J by 7 bases, with 12 bases between them. The CDR3 totals 11 residues. In germline, CDR1 is DFQATT, CDR2 SNEGSKA (reference sequence). The CDR3 loop reads CSALGSPTQYF. The CDR3 bases are TGCAGTGCCCTGGGGTCCCCGACCCAGTACTTC.

The chain uses TRBV5-1 and TRBJ2-5; 9 bases are shared with TRBD2. After removal of 0 bases from V and 6 bases from J, the junction contained 9 bases not matched to a gene. Germline V gene data show CDR1 as SGHRS and CDR2 as YFSETQ. The CDR3 consists of 16 residues. CDR3: CASSLVGGGAGKTQYF. In nucleotides, the CDR3 is TGCGCCAGCAGCTTGGTCGGCGGGGGGGCGGGAAAGACCCAGTACTTC.

Details on this clone: Other DNA sequences from this sample encode an identical CDR3 as well. The chain uses TRBV18 and TRBJ1-1; D is unresolved. The CDR3 contains 12 residues. In germline, CDR1 is KGHSH, CDR2 LQKENI. V lost 2 bases and J 6 bases, leaving 7 bases between the germline ends. CDR3 DNA: TGTGCCAGCTCACCAGGGCGGGCTGAAGCTTTCTTT. This gives the protein CASSPGRAEAFF.